The 7 T cell receptor beta chains listed next were all sequenced from one sample in a study of patients and donors after allogeneic stem cell transplantation (dated by TCRdb to 2019 to 2021). Receptors were amplified or captured by RT-PCR. These reads were obtained on a NextSeq 550. TCRdb ran its own pipeline on the public reads, namely fastp trimming at Q25 and MiXCR clone calling, and kept in-frame beta chains. Each record represents a unique CDR3 protein, reported with the most common genes and DNA among its rows. In all, the sample holds over 1,500 distinct CDR3 sequences, and around 3.7% of those were seen once. Under 15% of the sample comes from the top ten. Material for sequencing was blood, either unsorted or a sorted T cell fraction (not recorded which). These receptors came from a human donor who was either an allogeneic HSCT recipient or a stem cell or donor lymphocyte infusion donor (not recorded which). It is not recorded whose cells these are; they may come from a transplant donor.

By proportion, this clonotype is medium-sized. The rearrangement joins TRBV5-1 to TRBJ2-7, with D possibly TRBD1 on 5 matching bases. Trimming took off 0 bases at V and 3 bases at J, with 10 bases between the two ends. Germline V gives CDR1 SGHRS, CDR2 YFSETQ. The length of the CDR3 is 14 residues. The CDR3 nucleotides are TGCGCCAGCAGCTTGGGCAGGGAAAACTACGAGCAGTACTTC. Protein: CASSLGRENYEQYF.

By frequency in the sample, this clonotype is large. The chain is built from TRBV12-2 and TRBJ2-1; the table's D call of TRBD1 was not tested on the DNA. TRBV12-2 is shown as a pseudogene. CDR3 length: 16 amino acids. The CDR3 nucleotides are TGTGCAAGTCGCTTAGCAGGACAGACAGTCTACAATGAGCAGTTCTTC. Its protein product is CASRLAGQTVYNEQFF.

Within the sample, this clonotype is medium-sized (0.01 to 0.1%). V and J are TRBV6-1 and TRBJ2-6; D perhaps matches TRBD1 (6 bases). With 5 bases removed from V and 0 bases from J, the gap between germline ends came to 11 bases. Germline CDR1 and CDR2: MNHNS and SASEGT. The CDR3 extends over 16 amino acids. The CDR3 spells CASSRDTNSGANVLTF. CDR3 nucleotide sequence: TGTGCCAGCAGTCGGGACACCAACTCTGGGGCCAACGTCCTGACTTTC.

Sample share makes this clonotype medium-sized. The chain carries TRBV2 and TRBJ1-2; no firm D call. Trimming removed 6 bases from V and 4 bases from J, with 3 bases in between. CDR1 SNHLY and CDR2 FYNNEI come from the germline V gene. The CDR3 totals 10 residues. This CDR3 reads CASRLYGYTF. The CDR3, as DNA: TGTGCCAGCAGGCTCTATGGCTACACCTTC.

This clonotype is medium-sized. J is TRBJ1-2 and V is TRBV9; D is uncertain. This CDR3 is 14 amino acids long. Looked up from germline, CDR1 is SGDLS and CDR2 is YYNGEE. Trimming removed 2 bases at V and 1 base at J, with 9 bases between. CDR3 residues: CASSVFAGNYGYTF. The CDR3 DNA sequence: TGTGCCAGCAGCGTTTTCGCGGGTAACTATGGCTACACCTTC.

In this sample, this clonotype turned up a few times. The chain recombines TRBV12-3 or TRBV12-4 with TRBJ2-1; D unclear. The CDR3 runs to 14 residues. Trimming removed 5 bases from V and 6 bases from J, with 14 bases in between. The chain's CDR3 is CASSIASSTNEQFF. Here the CDR3 DNA reads TGTGCCAGCAGTATCGCCTCCTCGACCAATGAGCAGTTCTTC.

This clonotype was counted only a few times. This chain joins TRBV2 and TRBJ2-7; the match to TRBD1 covers 7 bases. Germline CDR1 SNHLY, CDR2 FYNNEI. Germline trimming cut 6 bases from V and 2 bases from J; bases unmatched to any gene: 7. The CDR3 runs 14 residues. The CDR3 DNA reads as TGTGCCAGCAGGCCCTACAGGGGAACCTACGAGCAGTACTTC. Translated: CASRPYRGTYEQYF.